The 16 T cell receptor beta chains reported below all come from one sample, sequenced in a study of blood T cell repertoires in COVID-19. The protocol was immunoSEQ multiplex PCR, while the TCRdb copy is restricted to in-frame clones and leaves out a portion. The sample consists of around 400,000 clones, roughly nine tenths of them appearing once. The sequenced sample consisted of peripheral blood. These receptor sequences come from a man aged 35 to 55 with acute or convalescent COVID-19.

The CDR3 sequence: CASSLSGAHEQYF. CDR3 nucleotide sequence: TGTGCCAGCAGCTTATCAGGGGCCCACGAGCAGTACTTC. V usage is TRBV7-3 and J usage is TRBJ2-7; D may be TRBD1 (6 bases). Germline V CDR1 and CDR2: SGHTA, FQGTGA. This CDR3 has 13 amino acids. V lost 2 bases to trimming and J lost 5 bases, with 10 bases between them.

The chain's CDR3 is CASSLLDRNTEAFF. Written as DNA, the CDR3 is TGTGCCAGCAGTTTATTGGACAGGAACACTGAAGCTTTCTTT. The chain recombines TRBV27 with TRBJ1-1; D is perhaps TRBD1 (6 bases). Germline loops: CDR1 MNHEY, CDR2 SMNVEV (reference sequence). The CDR3 is 14 amino acids. V dropped 1 base and J dropped 1 base, with 7 bases sitting between them.

The chain carries TRBV6-5 and TRBJ1-2, with D possibly matching TRBD1 (6 bases). The germline V gene has CDR1 MNHEY and CDR2 SVGAGI. With 6 bases removed from V and 4 bases from J, the gap between germline ends came to 12 bases. This CDR3 spans 13 amino acids. The CDR3 DNA reads as TGTGCCAGCAGCATAAACAGGGTCTATGGCTACACCTTC. Amino acids: CASSINRVYGYTF.

The gene calls are TRBV7-9 and TRBJ1-6; D not resolved. The CDR3 consists of 14 residues. CDR1 is SEHNR, CDR2 FQNEAQ, per germline (reference sequence). Trimming cost V 3 bases and J 6 bases, with 9 bases left between them. The CDR3 loop reads CASSFSTGNSPLHF. Written as DNA, the CDR3 is TGTGCCAGCAGCTTTTCAACCGGTAATTCACCCCTCCACTTT.

The sample holds one count of this clone. CDR3 bases: TGTGCCAGTAGTATGGGACAGGGCTACTACGAGCAGTACTTC. Translation gives CASSMGQGYYEQYF. The chain joins TRBV19 to TRBJ2-7; 9 positions match TRBD1. This CDR3 is built from 14 residues. The junction had 3 bases not matched to a gene; V was cut back by 3 bases and J by 3 bases. Germline V lookup: CDR1 LNHDA, CDR2 SQIVND (reference sequence).

The chain combines TRBV7-3 with TRBJ2-3, with D possibly matching TRBD1 (6 bases). The CDR3 covers 15 residues. Germline V gene data show CDR1 as SGHTA and CDR2 as FQGTGA. V shed 3 bases and J shed 2 bases, with 12 bases lying between them. CDR3 in DNA: TGTGCCAGCAGCTTCCCCCAGGGGAACACAGATACGCAGTATTTT. The encoded protein is CASSFPQGNTDTQYF.

The chain recombines TRBV6-5 with TRBJ1-1; 7 bases match TRBD1. V lost 8 bases to trimming and J lost 2 bases; unmatched junction nucleotides: 5. CDR1 and CDR2 from the germline V gene are MNHEY and SVGAGI. The CDR3 is 13 amino acids. CDR3 protein: CASLTGFNTEAFF. CDR3 bases: TGTGCCAGCTTGACAGGGTTCAACACTGAAGCTTTCTTT.

The count of this clone is one. The chain recombines TRBV7-3 with TRBJ1-1; 7 bases line up with TRBD1. CDR1 SGHTA and CDR2 FQGTGA come from the germline V gene. V lost 5 bases and J lost 1; bases outside the gene matches: 7. The CDR3 totals 15 residues. The CDR3 bases are TGTGCCAGCAGCCCTATCTCAGGGGGGAACACTGAAGCTTTCTTT. It codes for CASSPISGGNTEAFF. Full variable domain (rest looked up from reference TRBV7-3 and TRBJ1-1): GAGVSQTPSNKVTEKGKYVELRCDPISGHTALYWYRQSLGQGPEFLIYFQGTGAADDSGLPNDRFFAVRPEGSVSTLKIQRTERGDSAVYLCASSPISGGNTEAFFGQGTRLTVV.

This CDR3 is CASMEWGDTGELFF. The CDR3 DNA follows: TGTGCCAGTATGGAGTGGGGGGACACCGGGGAGCTGTTTTTT. The rearrangement links TRBV19 to TRBJ2-2; TRBD2 might be the D (6 bases). Trimming removed 7 bases from V and 3 bases from J, with 12 bases in between. The CDR3 spans 14 residues. CDR1 and CDR2 from the germline V gene are LNHDA and SQIVND (reference sequence).

This clone was seen once. The V call is TRBV6-4, the J call TRBJ2-1; 9 nucleotides agree with TRBD2. This CDR3 has 19 amino acids. In germline, CDR1 is MRHNA, CDR2 SNTAGT. J lost 8 bases, V lost 1 base, and 18 bases had no gene match. CDR3 loop: CASSDWPLAGANGLHEQFF. CDR3 nucleotide sequence: TGTGCCAGCAGTGACTGGCCCTTAGCGGGAGCGAATGGCCTCCATGAGCAGTTCTTC.

The rearrangement joins TRBV5-1 to TRBJ1-4; 7 bases line up with TRBD1. CDR3 length: 16 amino acids. V trimming: 4 bases; J trimming: 5 bases; junction bases outside the gene matches: 11. Germline lookup yields CDR1 SGHRS and CDR2 YFSETQ. The CDR3 reads CASSLQPGQTNEKLFF. CDR3 DNA: TGCGCCAGCAGCCTCCAGCCGGGACAGACGAATGAAAAACTGTTTTTT.

The rearrangement uses TRBV27 and TRBJ2-3, with D perhaps matching TRBD1 (6 bases). The length of the CDR3 is 14 residues. Trimming stripped 1 base from V and 6 bases from J, with 11 bases between. Germline V gene sequence: CDR1 MNHEY, CDR2 SMNVEV (reference sequence). CDR3 protein: CASSLFWDMDTQYF. The DNA for the CDR3 is TGTGCCAGCAGTTTATTCTGGGACATGGATACGCAGTATTTT.

The chain combines TRBV29-1 with TRBJ2-1; tentative D call: TRBD1 (6 bases). V dropped 2 bases and J dropped 6 bases, with 11 bases sitting between them. This CDR3 contains 13 residues. CDR1 is SQVTM, CDR2 ANQGSEA, per germline. For the CDR3, the DNA is TGCAGCGTTGAAACGGACAGCCTCAATGAGCAGTTCTTC. It is translated as CSVETDSLNEQFF.

The V gene is TRBV5-4, the J gene TRBJ2-7; 8 nucleotides line up with TRBD1. The CDR3 length is 15 residues. V gave up 0 bases and J gave up 4 bases; unmatched junction bases: 6. Looked up from germline, CDR1 is SGHNT and CDR2 is YYREEE (reference sequence). The DNA of the CDR3 is TGTGCCAGCAGCTTGGGGGGACAGGTGCTATACGAGCAGTACTTC. It specifies CASSLGGQVLYEQYF.

The chain employs TRBV5-4 and TRBJ1-3, with TRBD1 matching 10 bases. J gave up 1 base and V 4 bases, and 8 bases lay outside the gene matches. The V gene's germline CDR1 is SGHNT and CDR2 YYREEE (reference sequence). This CDR3 spans 17 amino acids. For the CDR3, the DNA is TGTGCCAGCAGCCGTCCCGGGACAGGGGAATCTGGAAACACCATATATTTT. Protein product: CASSRPGTGESGNTIYF.

The chain links TRBV3-1 (or the pseudogene TRBV3-2) to TRBJ1-1; 7 nucleotides match TRBD1. This CDR3 contains 15 residues. Looked up from germline, CDR1 is LGHDT and CDR2 is YNNKEL (reference sequence). V shed 3 bases and J 4 bases; nucleotides not matched to a gene: 8. CDR3 coding DNA: TGTGCCAGCAGCCATGACAGGGTCCTTAGCACTGAAGCTTTCTTT. Protein: CASSHDRVLSTEAFF.